A selection of T cell receptor beta chains follows, all from one sample in a study of a mutant IDH1 vaccine in newly diagnosed glioma. These receptors' targets are unknown. The assay was immunoSEQ multiplex PCR, and TCRdb's table has in-frame clones only and misses some. The table lists about 94,000 clones, roughly 90% of them singletons, with over 0.6% in the top ten. The sample consisted of PBMCs, taken from a glioma patient whose treatment included an IDH1 peptide vaccine. These receptors all come from a woman in her forties or fifties with glioma. The CDR3 runs from the conserved cysteine through the conserved F or W. The D gene is left open where the match is weak. Rows give clone size only sometimes, using once, few, many, or a class for an expanded clone.

TRBV27	TRBJ2-5	TRBD2	.	CASSFRGRAQETQYF	TGTGCCAGCAGTTTTCGTGGGAGGGCCCAAGAGACCCAGTACTTC
TRBV6-5	TRBJ2-5	TRBD2	.	CASSYGSLAAIETQYF	TGTGCCAGCAGTTACGGCTCTCTAGCGGCGATAGAGACCCAGTACTTC
TRBV10-3	TRBJ2-1	TRBD2	.	CAISEAGLAGGYNEQFF	TGTGCCATCAGTGAGGCGGGACTAGCGGGAGGATACAATGAGCAGTTCTTC
TRBV5-1	TRBJ2-2	.	.	CASSFSGSVGELFF	TGCGCCAGCAGCTTTTCAGGGAGTGTCGGGGAGCTGTTTTTT
TRBV25-1	TRBJ1-1	.	few	CASSEYKGFEAFF	TGTGCCAGCAGTGAATATAAGGGGTTCGAAGCTTTCTTT
TRBV9	TRBJ2-1	.	.	CASSVMSGPYNEQFF	TGTGCCAGCAGCGTAATGTCAGGCCCATACAATGAGCAGTTCTTC
TRBV6-5	TRBJ1-2	.	once	CASSYTGHYGYTF	TGTGCCAGCAGTTACACCGGACACTATGGCTACACCTTC
TRBV2	TRBJ2-4	TRBD2	few	CASSVGAGVGIQYF	TGTGCCAGCAGTGTAGGAGCGGGAGTGGGCATTCAGTACTTC
TRBV18	TRBJ2-7	TRBD1	.	CASSRDRGINEQYF	TGTGCCAGCTCACGGGACAGGGGGATCAACGAGCAGTACTTC
TRBV20-1	TRBJ2-7	.	.	CSGGVHEQYF	TGCAGTGGGGGCGTACACGAGCAGTACTTC
TRBV28	TRBJ1-1	.	.	CASSVSGENTEAFF	TGTGCCAGCAGTGTATCGGGGGAGAACACTGAAGCTTTCTTT
TRBV7-8	TRBJ2-1	.	.	CASSYRSLDEQFF	TGTGCCAGCAGCTACAGAAGCCTCGATGAGCAGTTCTTC
TRBV6-5	TRBJ1-6	TRBD1	.	CASSYMRTGPNSPLHF	TGTGCCAGCAGTTATATGCGGACAGGGCCTAATTCACCCCTCCACTTT
TRBV7-9	TRBJ1-5	.	.	CASSLTTTDQHF	TGTGCCAGCAGCCTTACCACGACCGACCAGCATTTT
TRBV7-7	TRBJ2-5	TRBD1	.	CASSPGQGGSQETQYF	TGTGCTAGCAGCCCCGGACAGGGAGGAAGCCAAGAGACCCAGTACTTC
TRBV23-1	TRBJ1-3	.	.	CASSQWGISGNTIYF	TGCGCCAGCAGTCAATGGGGCATCTCTGGAAACACCATATATTTT
TRBV19	TRBJ2-1	.	.	CASSIKLGLNEQFF	TGTGCCAGTAGTATAAAGCTAGGCCTCAATGAGCAGTTCTTC
TRBV7-3	TRBJ2-5	.	.	CASSPNGGRETQYF	TGTGCCAGCAGCCCCAACGGGGGTCGGGAGACCCAGTACTTC
TRBV4-1	TRBJ2-4	.	.	CASSQEGGIAKNIQYF	TGCGCCAGCAGCCAAGAGGGGGGTATAGCCAAAAACATTCAGTACTTC
TRBV5-4	TRBJ1-1	.	.	CASSLEPGATEAFF	TGTGCCAGCAGCTTGGAGCCAGGGGCCACTGAAGCTTTCTTT
TRBV7-9	TRBJ1-1	.	.	CASSDYTNTEAFF	TGTGCCAGCAGCGATTACACGAACACTGAAGCTTTCTTT
TRBV5-1	TRBJ1-4	.	once	CASSLEGASGEKLFF	TGCGCCAGCAGCTTGGAGGGCGCCTCGGGTGAAAAACTGTTTTTT
TRBV6-5	TRBJ1-5	TRBD1	.	CASSLTGNQPQHF	TGTGCCAGCAGCCTGACAGGGAATCAGCCCCAGCATTTT
TRBV5-1	TRBJ2-1	.	.	CASSLASTSYNEQFF	TGCGCCAGCAGCTTGGCTAGTACGTCCTACAATGAGCAGTTCTTC
TRBV27	TRBJ2-7	TRBD2	.	CASSREGLRNYEQYF	TGTGCCAGCAGCCGGGAGGGCCTCAGGAACTACGAGCAGTACTTC
TRBV19	TRBJ2-7	.	.	CASSIDPSLSSYEQYF	TGTGCCAGTAGTATAGATCCAAGCTTGAGCTCCTACGAGCAGTACTTC
TRBV6-1	TRBJ2-1	.	.	CATEAAYNEQFF	TGTGCCACCGAAGCAGCCTACAATGAGCAGTTCTTC
TRBV10-2	TRBJ2-7	.	.	CASIGTSYEQYF	TGCGCCAGCATCGGGACTTCCTACGAGCAGTACTTC
TRBV6-6	TRBJ1-5	.	.	CASRTGFSNQPQHF	TGTGCCAGCAGAACAGGGTTTAGCAATCAGCCCCAGCATTTT
TRBV28	TRBJ2-7	TRBD2	.	CASSLGTSGSFSYEQYF	TGTGCCAGCAGTTTAGGGACTAGCGGATCTTTTTCCTACGAGCAGTACTTC
TRBV27	TRBJ2-7	.	.	CASSLSQGRDEQYF	TGTGCCAGCAGTTTAAGTCAGGGGAGGGACGAGCAGTACTTC
TRBV18	TRBJ2-2	TRBD1	.	CASSRDRVNTGELFF	TGTGCCAGCTCGCGGGACAGGGTCAACACCGGGGAGCTGTTTTTT
TRBV18	TRBJ1-4	.	.	CASSPGFEKLFF	TGTGCCAGCTCACCAGGGTTTGAAAAACTGTTTTTT
TRBV7-3	TRBJ2-1	TRBD2	.	CASSSFGAGDEQFF	TGTGCCAGCAGCTCCTTCGGAGCGGGAGATGAGCAGTTCTTC
TRBV6-5	TRBJ1-5	.	.	CASSYDGFSNQPQHF	TGTGCCAGCAGTTACGACGGATTTAGCAATCAGCCCCAGCATTTT
TRBV9	TRBJ2-2	.	few	CASSPRSTLGDGELFF	TGTGCCAGCAGCCCCAGGAGTACCCTAGGGGACGGGGAGCTGTTTTTT